What follows describes a single T cell receptor (beta chain). What it recognizes is unknown. The CDR3 runs to 13 residues. From germline, CDR1 is DFQATT and CDR2 SNEGSKA (reference sequence). The entry originates in a study of CXCR3-negative and CXCR3-positive naive CD8 T cells. Broader study findings: Hydrophobicity was higher for TRB CDR3s found in CXCR3-positive naive cells than in CXCR3-negative naive cells. Much lower diversity was found in memory CD8+ cells, while both naive subsets had comparably high diversity. Post-cryopreservation CXCR3 expression was partly diminished, and the bulk of assays employed fresh PBMCs. Similar TRBV-TRBJ usage characterized naive CXCR3-negative and CXCR3-positive cells; memory cells differed.

UMI-tagged TRB cDNA libraries were built via 5' RACE. TCRdb re-analyzed the 5' RACE reads; it lists each CDR3 protein once, without DNA. This sample's clone table lists approximately 5,300 distinct CDR3 sequences. The chain joins TRBV20-1 to TRBJ1-2; there is no DNA to check the TCRdb D call of TRBD1. The receptor was isolated from a human donor in good health. Some clones in this sample may be carry-over from other donors' samples. Sequences were obtained from naive CXCR3- CD8+ T cells from blood. Stated subset: CD45RO-CCR7+CD27+CD95- naive CD8+ T cells lacking CXCR3 (TNR3-). CDR3 sequence: CSARRTGNYGYTF.